The clone carrying this TCR beta chain was seen only once. This sample stems from a study of cytomegalovirus exposure and HLA in healthy donors. This CDR3 contains 15 residues. Germline lookup yields CDR1 SQVTM and CDR2 ANQGSEA. V dropped 1 base and J dropped 3 bases, with 14 bases sitting between them. Produced via immunoSEQ multiplex PCR; TCRdb's table is partial and in-frame only. The table has 150,000 to 200,000 clones, about 90% seen once; the top ten hold 4.5% to 7%. This chain joins TRBV29-1 and TRBJ2-3; TRBD2 is a possible D gene (5 bases). The clonotype originates from a woman aged 25-40 years in good health and CMV-seronegative. Material for sequencing was PBMCs. The CDR3 DNA sequence: TGCAGCGTTGAAGGAGGAAGAGAGGGAACAGATACGCAGTATTTT. Translation: CSVEGGREGTDTQYF.